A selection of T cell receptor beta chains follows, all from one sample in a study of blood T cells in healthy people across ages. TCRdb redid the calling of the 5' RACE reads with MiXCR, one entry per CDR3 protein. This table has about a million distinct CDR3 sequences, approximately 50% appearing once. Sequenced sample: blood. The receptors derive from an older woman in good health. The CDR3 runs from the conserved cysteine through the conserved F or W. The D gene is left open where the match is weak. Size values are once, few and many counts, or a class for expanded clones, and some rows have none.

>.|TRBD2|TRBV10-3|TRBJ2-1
CAISEELAGVGNEQFF
TGTGCCATCAGTGAGGAACTAGCGGGAGTGGGTAATGAGCAGTTCTTC
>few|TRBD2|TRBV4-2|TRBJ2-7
CASSQETAGAYYEQYF
TGTGCCAGCAGCCAAGAAACGGCGGGAGCTTATTACGAGCAGTACTTC
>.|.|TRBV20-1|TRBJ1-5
CSARALGDNNQPQHF
TGCAGTGCTAGAGCCCTAGGAGACAACAATCAGCCCCAGCATTTT
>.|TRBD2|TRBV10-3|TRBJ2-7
CAISESKASGSGEQYF
TGTGCCATCAGTGAGTCGAAGGCTAGCGGGAGTGGCGAGCAGTACTTC
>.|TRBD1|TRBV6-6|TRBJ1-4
CASSAPGGQSEKLFF
TGTGCCAGCAGTGCCCCAGGGGGCCAGAGTGAAAAACTGTTTTTT
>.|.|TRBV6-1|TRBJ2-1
CASSALTRLGNNEQFF
TGTGCCAGCAGTGCACTCACTAGATTGGGAAACAATGAGCAGTTCTTC
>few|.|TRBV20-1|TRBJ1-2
CSVGENYGYTF
TGCAGTGTTGGGGAAAACTATGGCTACACCTTC
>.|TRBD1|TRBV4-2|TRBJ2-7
CASSHEGTGAYEQYF
TGTGCCAGCAGCCACGAAGGGACAGGGGCCTACGAGCAGTACTTC
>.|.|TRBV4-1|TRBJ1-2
CASSQEYTTNYGYTF
TGCGCCAGCAGCCAAGAGTACACGACTAACTATGGCTACACCTTC
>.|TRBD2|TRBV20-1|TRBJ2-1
CRGLAGGHWDEQFF
TGCAGAGGACTAGCGGGAGGGCATTGGGATGAGCAGTTCTTC
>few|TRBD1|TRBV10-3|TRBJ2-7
CAISDNGQESYEQYF
TGTGCCATCAGTGATAACGGACAGGAATCCTACGAGCAGTACTTC
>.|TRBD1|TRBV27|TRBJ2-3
CASSFGRGIDTQYF
TGTGCCAGCAGTTTCGGCAGGGGGATCGATACGCAGTATTTT
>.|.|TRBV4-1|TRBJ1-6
CASRTHSGVDSPLHF
TGCGCCAGCAGGACCCATTCAGGTGTCGATTCACCCCTCCACTTT
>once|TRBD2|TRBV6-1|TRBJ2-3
CASSGLAGFNTDTQYF
TGTGCCAGCAGTGGACTAGCGGGATTCAACACAGATACGCAGTATTTT
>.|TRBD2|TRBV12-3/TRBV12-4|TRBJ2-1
CASRNRGDNEQFF
TGTGCCAGCAGGAACCGGGGGGACAATGAGCAGTTCTTC
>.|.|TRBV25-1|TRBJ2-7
CASSPAGAGMKEQYF
TGTGCCAGCAGCCCCGCAGGGGCTGGGATGAAAGAGCAGTACTTC
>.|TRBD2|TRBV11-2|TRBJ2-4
CASSPGLAVAKNIQYF
TGTGCCAGCAGCCCGGGACTAGCGGTAGCCAAAAACATTCAGTACTTC
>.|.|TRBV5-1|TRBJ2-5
CASSLGYREKETQYF
TGCGCCAGCAGCTTGGGGTACAGGGAGAAAGAGACCCAGTACTTC
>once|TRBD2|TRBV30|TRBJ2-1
CAWSLAGVFHNEQFF
TGTGCCTGGAGCCTAGCGGGAGTTTTTCACAATGAGCAGTTCTTC
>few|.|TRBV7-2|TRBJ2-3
CASSLGGYHTDTQYF
TGTGCCAGCAGCTTAGGGGGTTACCACACAGATACGCAGTATTTT
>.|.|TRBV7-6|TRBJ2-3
CASSIRQTTDTQYF
TGTGCCAGCAGTATTCGACAGACCACAGATACGCAGTATTTT
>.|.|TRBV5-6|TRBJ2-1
CASSEDADSYNEQFF
TGTGCCAGCAGCGAGGACGCCGACTCCTACAATGAGCAGTTCTTC
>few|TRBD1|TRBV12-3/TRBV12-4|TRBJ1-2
CASSMTGTGYTF
TGTGCCAGCAGTATGACAGGGACGGGCTACACCTTC
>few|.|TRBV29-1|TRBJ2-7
CSGKTATYEQYF
TGCAGCGGAAAGACAGCTACCTACGAGCAGTACTTC
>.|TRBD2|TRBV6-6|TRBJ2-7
CASTELAGGSEQYF
TGTGCCAGCACCGAACTAGCGGGAGGAAGTGAGCAGTACTTC
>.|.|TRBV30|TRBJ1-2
CAWSSNSYGYTF
TGTGCCTGGAGTAGTAATTCATATGGCTACACCTTC
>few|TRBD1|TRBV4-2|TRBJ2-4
CASSQVMVDRGSKNIQYF
TGTGCCAGCAGCCAAGTTATGGTAGACAGGGGGTCCAAAAACATTCAGTACTTC
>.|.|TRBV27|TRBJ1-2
CASSFSTGGDYGYTF
TGTGCCAGCAGTTTTTCGACAGGAGGGGACTATGGCTACACCTTC
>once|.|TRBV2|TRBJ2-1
CASGRPGSPAMGEQFF
TGTGCCAGCGGCCGACCCGGTTCTCCTGCTATGGGTGAGCAGTTCTTC
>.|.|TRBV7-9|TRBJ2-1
CASSLSDDQFF
TGTGCCAGCAGCTTATCGGACGATCAGTTCTTC
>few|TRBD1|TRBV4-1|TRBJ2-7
CASSAGTDYEQYF
TGCGCCAGCAGTGCAGGGACAGACTACGAGCAGTACTTC
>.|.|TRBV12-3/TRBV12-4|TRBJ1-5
CASRTSGYQPQHF
TGTGCCAGCAGGACCTCGGGGTATCAGCCCCAGCATTTT
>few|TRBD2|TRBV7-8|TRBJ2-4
CASSFGGRASPYIQYF
TGTGCCAGCAGCTTTGGAGGGAGGGCCAGTCCGTACATTCAGTACTTC
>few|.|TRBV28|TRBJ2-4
CASSLSHRRLLEQYF
TGTGCCAGCAGTTTATCCCACCGTCGACTTCTTGAGCAGTACTTC
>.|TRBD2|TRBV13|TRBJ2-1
CASSLTSGRKGEQFF
TGTGCCAGCAGTTTGACTAGCGGGAGAAAGGGGGAGCAGTTCTTC
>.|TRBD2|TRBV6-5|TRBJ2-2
CASSYSLAGGPKGELFF
TGTGCCAGCAGTTACTCTCTGGCGGGAGGGCCTAAGGGGGAGCTGTTTTTT
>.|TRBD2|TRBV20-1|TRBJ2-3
CSARPSREAGSDTQYF
TGCAGTGCTAGACCCTCCCGGGAAGCGGGAAGTGATACGCAGTATTTT
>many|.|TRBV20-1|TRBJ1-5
CSARRQDNSNQPQHF
TGCAGTGCTAGAAGACAGGATAATAGCAATCAGCCCCAGCATTTT
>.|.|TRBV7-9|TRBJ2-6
CASSPKGLPSSGANVLTF
TGTGCCAGCAGCCCGAAAGGACTCCCGAGCTCTGGGGCCAACGTCCTGACTTTC